This T cell receptor beta chain was retrieved from a study of molecular identifiers for immune sequencing clone quantification (dated by TCRdb to about 2018). Notes on the research overall: For a replicate experiment, RNA from around 20,000 or 100,000 naive CD8 T cells was divided into five aliquots, of which four were sequenced. This methods study benchmarked molecular-identifier clustering-based TCR repertoire sequencing (MIDCIRS) and TCR RNA copy counting, using CD8 T cells to do so. The investigation overall reported the following: Highly expanded clone sizes could be underestimated because identical TCR molecules may share a barcode. When barcode sub-clustering was left out, chimeric consensus sequences inflated TCR diversity, with chimeras reaching as high as 47%. About 3 recovered TCR RNA copies per cell were obtained by modeling, versus about 10 by digital PCR, implying a capture efficiency of about 30%. Spiked-in Jurkat TCR RNA equivalent to a single cell was reported to be detectable even among 850,000 to 1,000,000 naive CD8 T cells. The naive libraries included spiked-in Jurkat TCR RNA (roughly ten copies' worth), and this Jurkat TCR RNA is not part of the donor repertoire. Clones above 20 RNA copies held over 99% of molecules in CMV-specific effector cells but under 1% in naive cells.

Libraries of naive CD8 T cells were built from anywhere between roughly 17,000 and 1,000,000 sorted cells, with 10%, 30% or 50% of the purified RNA used. On a BD FACSAria II, naive CD8 T cells were FACS-sorted as CD8+CD4-CCR7+CD45RA+ and collected into RLT Plus buffer. Detection sensitivity was tested by spiking Jurkat RNA equal to fewer than twelve TCR copies' worth into samples containing about 18,000-1,000,000 naive CD8 T cells. CD8 T cells were enriched with RosetteSep CD8+ T Cell Enrichment Cocktail and Ficoll-Paque, followed by ACK red cell lysis. This clonotype was seen ten or more times. Its antigen is unknown. Base qualities are not at hand, and no much larger clone is one base apart. Library preparation employed PCR. These reads were obtained on an Illumina HiSeq 4000. Preparation of bulk TCR libraries followed a previously described approach, with the TCR primers listed in Table S5. Purification of total RNA was performed with the Qiagen AllPrep DNA/RNA kit. Before analysis, reads from multiple sequencing runs of the same library were pooled. Under the source paper's analysis protocol: Reads were retained only if an exact TCR constant sequence was present, and the retained reads were trimmed to 150 nt and grouped according to their 12-nt molecular barcodes. Reads within each barcode group were sub-clustered using a 15% Levenshtein threshold, and quality-weighted consensus sequences were constructed for each RNA molecule. Non-functional sequences were filtered out, along with any lower-count sequence sitting one edit away from another sequence. Based on fitting two negative binomial distributions, any barcode sub-cluster with under 20% of the maximum read count was discarded. TCRdb applied fastp at Q25 and MiXCR to the public reads, then kept only in-frame beta chains. When rows share a CDR3 protein, they turn into one entry using the most common DNA and genes. The V and J calls and clone size come from TCRdb's table, not from the authors' own analysis. The sample profile shows under 650,000 distinct CDR3 sequences; just under 20% of them were found once. The leading ten clones occupy 0.85% of the sample.

This sequence originates from a human donor in good health. Some libraries in this study had Jurkat cell RNA spiked in. Sample: naive CD8+ T cells from blood, with Jurkat cell RNA spiked in. The cell subset or site label for this specimen denotes: FACS-sorted CD8+CD4-CCR7+CD45RA+ naive T cells.

The CDR3 protein is CASSSDRGAVHEQYF. The DNA sequence follows: TGCGCCAGCAGCTCCGACAGGGGCGCGGTCCACGAGCAGTACTTC. The rearranged chain carries TRBV5-1 and TRBJ2-7; 8 bases in the middle match TRBD1. Per the germline V gene, SGHRS is the CDR1 and YFSETQ is the CDR2. Its CDR3 holds 15 amino acids, cysteine through phenylalanine. Left in the record is the CDR3 DNA by itself, 45 bases read in frame from the first base. Relative to germline, V is missing 3 bases and J is missing 5 bases, with 10 bases of the junction outside any gene match.